The following is a T cell receptor (beta chain) sequence with its context. The data stem from a study of CD8 T cells in acute hepatitis C reinfection. The protocol was immunoSEQ multiplex PCR, while the TCRdb copy is restricted to in-frame clones and leaves out a portion. The sample has about 38,000 clones, about 87% seen once. Time point noted: naive CD8 control sorted from an acute-time-point sample. The TCR originated in a man in his thirties or forties with chronic hepatitis C. The sequenced material came from naive CD8+ T cells from PBMCs.

CDR3 DNA sequence: TGTGCCAGCAGTTGGGGGACCGCCACTGAAGCTTTCTTT. Its protein product is CASSWGTATEAFF. This chain connects TRBV27 to TRBJ1-1, with a tentative D call TRBD1 (5 bases). Per the germline V gene, CDR1 is MNHEY and CDR2 is SMNVEV (reference sequence). CDR3 length: 13 residues. The ends were cut back, 4 bases at V and 4 bases at J, with 10 bases in the middle.